This T cell receptor (beta chain) was identified in a study of T cells expressing NK-cell markers. As regards this clonotype: The target antigen is unknown.

TCRdb derives one entry per CDR3 protein from the 5' RACE reads, leaving out DNA. The repertoire table contains roughly 380,000 distinct CDR3 sequences. This CDR3 is 14 amino acids long. Germline V gene lookup returns CDR1 LNHDA and CDR2 SQIVND (reference sequence). Study conclusions and caveats: Similarly, these clonotypes led the CD3+CD56-NKG2C+ fraction as well in a few donors.

This TCR came from a man aged 18 to 69 in good health. The sequenced sample was blood T cells: a sorted CD56 or NKG2C T cell subset, CD4+ or CD8+ T cells, or bulk PBMC T cells (not recorded which). The genes are TRBV19 and TRBJ2-1; TCRdb's D call, TRBD2, is unchecked because there is no DNA. The CDR3 region is CASTKPGLNNEQFF.